The TCR beta chain under discussion was sequenced for a study of cytomegalovirus exposure and HLA in healthy donors (TCRdb year 2017). In the study overall: An earlier analysis of approximately 640 of the donors reported approximately 300 Gb of sequence data and roughly 100 million unique TCR beta sequences from about 179 million T cells. An early release covering roughly 580 HLA-typed donors comprised 250 to 350 gigabases of sequencing data and around 80 million unique TCR sequences. Among the roughly 400 genotyped donors, under 90% belonged to the genetic ancestry cluster associated with self-reported Caucasian donors. The study was designed to test whether signatures of past pathogen exposure could be identified by cataloging public T cell receptors. Using immunosequencing, the study profiled T cell repertoires from about 610 subjects and related those repertoires to cytomegalovirus serostatus. A separate validation cohort of 90 to 150 different subjects was used in addition to the approximately 700-subject first cohort. High-throughput TCR immunosequencing, statistical association of individual TCRs with disease status, and machine learning were combined to predict cytomegalovirus infection status. A later analysis re-examined previously published TCR beta repertoires from more than 650 donors and added high-resolution HLA genotyping to investigate patterns of TCR occurrence. In the later analysis, no new phenotypic data were used to find candidate immune exposures; instead, reliance was placed on TCR beta sequences and their occurrence across donors. An earlier analysis of 587 of the donors used high-throughput TCR beta sequencing to judge whether each TCR beta V gene segment behaved as functional or pseudogenic. Alongside the repertoire data, information on donor age, sex, ethnicity and CMV serostatus was compiled. A later genetic analysis took genome-wide SNP genotypes for about 60% of the roughly 670 donors and used that subset as a discovery cohort. All discovery cohort repertoires had been generated on a single sequencing platform. HLA typing covered class I and class II loci at four-digit resolution. The number of donors typed differed by locus, with 629-630 for A, B, C, DRB1 and DQB1, around 500 for DQA1, 600 to 610 for DPA1, and approximately 470 for DPB1. About five DR-DQ haplotypes were treated as single units for association and clustering because of strong linkage in the cohort. On average, around 240,000 unique TCR beta nucleotide sequences were sequenced per donor among roughly 430 genotyped donors of the cohort, with 15% to 20% of those sequences being non-productive. General study outcomes and caveats: Three of the identified cytomegalovirus-associated TCR beta chains were confirmed in vitro to be specific for cytomegalovirus antigens. A later analysis found that TCR association rates varied across HLA loci, with DRB1 alleles showing the most associated TCRs and HLA-C alleles the fewest. Because some donors lacked HLA typing at each locus, the association tests relied only on the typed subset. Specific HLA alleles were associated with roughly 16,000 TCR beta sequences at a false discovery rate of 0.05 in a later analysis. Most TCR sequences were seen in very few donors, while some public TCRs were found in many individuals. Several of the top co-occurrence clusters appeared to be linked to parvovirus B19, influenza, CMV and Epstein-Barr virus, according to a later analysis. A later genetic analysis reported fewer N-insertions in productive TCRs among donors in an Asian-associated ancestry cluster than the roughly 700-donor mean. A cluster of highly shared sequence variants was judged likely to be a technical artifact of the sequencing pipeline. A later analysis found that HLA-associated TCR beta chains were more clonally expanded and had lower generation probabilities than equally common non-associated chains. Because counts were too low, some 17 rarely observed V segments, including chromosome 9 orphons, were excluded from the earlier analysis of some 590 of the donors. The classifier was reported to diagnose cytomegalovirus status with high specificity and sensitivity in both the original cohort and the validation cohort. In an earlier analysis of around 500 of the donors, most TCR beta V segments appeared in productive rearrangements about 87% or about 30% of the time, broadly matching IMGT annotations. Linkage disequilibrium might explain the correlated functional status among segregating V segments, but an unknown experimental factor could not be excluded. Because the 87-base-pair reads could not distinguish some IMGT-functional V segments, including TRBV6-2 and TRBV6-3, those segments were excluded. An association between a missense DCLRE1C variant and V-gene and J-gene trimming of TCR beta chains was found in a later genetic analysis and replicated in an independent cohort. In a later analysis, most CMV-associated TCR beta chains were found to appear HLA-restricted, with HLA associations seemingly driven largely by CMV exposure. The only immune exposure information available for the cohort was CMV serostatus. A further reported finding was that TCR beta sequences accurately predicted the HLA-A and HLA-B alleles for most subjects in the first cohort. According to the authors, the approach could potentially be generalized to other disease states and immunological phenotypes. Presence/absence analyses assumed roughly uniform sequencing depth across donors, an assumption that may not hold. When HLA alleles, especially DR and DQ, strongly co-occurred, TCR associations were difficult to assign to individual alleles. In the study, about 150 TCR beta chains were listed as associated with cytomegalovirus. In this cohort, only TCR beta chains were sequenced, and detectable features were limited by the absence of alpha or paired-chain data.

The junction shows trimming of 1 base on V and 1 base on J, plus 7 bases between the germline ends. CDR3 length: 14 amino acids, cysteine to phenylalanine. Only the CDR3 part of the read is kept: 42 bases, read in frame from the first base. CDR1 and CDR2 are drawn from the germline V gene (reference sequence): SEHNR, FQNEAQ. In total, 666 healthy bone marrow donors made up the cohort. At the time of sampling, every cohort member was nominally healthy, though immune exposures that went unrecorded were likely present. The donor tested CMV seronegative and was one of the 352 seronegative cohort members. Each donor provided a peripheral blood sample, and peripheral blood mononuclear cells were used for TCR beta sequencing. The Qiagen DNeasy Blood Extraction Kit was used to extract genomic DNA from the blood cell samples. The library was prepared using the immunoSEQ multiplex PCR assay. A mixture of 60 forward primers for TCR Vbeta segments and 13 reverse primers for TCR Jbeta segments was used in the multiplex PCR. The CDR3 region of rearranged TCR beta genes was amplified from genomic DNA by a multiplex PCR assay. Amplified TCR beta libraries were sequenced as 87-base-pair reads on the Illumina HiSeq System. Under the source paper's analysis protocol: A later analysis tallied 75 million to 95 million unique TCR beta chains across the 700 or so repertoires, and about 10 million of those chains were shared by two or more donors. Raw reads were error-corrected and collapsed into unique sequences with a nearest-neighbor algorithm that merged closely related sequences to remove PCR and sequencing errors. Alignment of CDR3 sequences to IMGT reference sequences was used to assign V, D and J gene segments. Each retained sequence needed at least a six-nucleotide match to both a V gene segment and a J gene segment. A rearrangement was called productive if the CDR3 had no stop codons and remained in frame with V and J, and every other rearrangement was called non-productive. CDR3 was defined according to IMGT convention as the region running from the second conserved V-encoded cysteine to the conserved J-encoded phenylalanine. Sequences without an unambiguous match to a single V gene segment were excluded from the earlier analysis of a few hundred of the donors. An earlier analysis of 450 to 650 of the donors called V segments functional above 56.7% productive rearrangements and segregating when the between-donor standard deviation exceeded 5%. A statistical classification framework was built to diagnose cytomegalovirus status from the catalog of TCR beta chain sequences. A later analysis assigned V and J genes by comparing TCR nucleotide sequences with IMGT/GENE-DB human TR gene sequences. A later analysis assigned CDR3 sequences and most-parsimonious VDJ recombination scenarios with the TCRdist pipeline. In a later analysis, each TCR beta chain was defined by its CDR3 amino acid sequence together with its V-gene family, and reads lacking a unique V-gene family were excluded. To address suspected cross-contamination and a sequencing artifact, a later analysis removed around 590 highly shared, low-generation-probability nucleotide sequences. In a later analysis, a clonal expansion index for each public chain was calculated from normalized within-repertoire ranks of inferred template counts. In a later analysis, generation probabilities were computed using a VDJ recombination model fitted to out-of-frame rearrangements, and the results were checked against IGoR. In a later analysis, TCR-TCR, TCR-HLA and TCR-CMV co-occurrence was scored with hypergeometric tests, and a repertoire-size bias correction was applied to TCR pairs. In a later analysis, false discovery rates were estimated by permuting HLA or CMV assignments 20 times. In a later analysis, co-occurring TCRs were grouped using DBSCAN, and TCRdist sequence similarity was added for clustering within HLA-allele-positive subsets. For co-occurrence clustering, repertoires with fewer than 30,000 or more than 120,000 public chains were excluded, along with about five repertoires with anomalous nucleotide sharing. In its TCRdb copy, this immuneACCESS table keeps in-frame sequences only and misses some clones. Where compared with another copy, unresolved V genes explain less than half of these, and the others have no known cause. V and J calls plus clone size are reproduced from that table; the DNA served to infer D and trimming. The sample contains roughly 140,000 clones, about four fifths of them found a single time. Jointly, the top ten make up approximately 2.3% of the sample.

This clone was detected only a few times. Its antigen is unknown. Within one base of it there is no much larger clone, and no base qualities were kept. The TCR was taken from a male donor in good health and CMV-seronegative. Sequencing was done on a sample of PBMCs. The V and J genes are TRBV7-9 and TRBJ1-2; no D segment can be confidently identified. The CDR3 reads as follows: CASSLERNNYGYTF. The nucleotide sequence is given as TGTGCCAGCAGCTTAGAGCGGAATAACTATGGCTACACCTTC.